This T cell receptor beta chain was sequenced during a study of T cell responses to AZD1222 COVID-19 vaccine. Findings and limits, study-wide: Baseline seropositivity occurred in only a handful of AZD1222 recipients. The sample set comprised mostly white British donors with more females, and clonal diversity was possibly underestimated. Receipt of two AZD1222 doses was followed by a rise in Spike-specific TCR breadth and depth. Every sample of the repertoires postdated the peak T cell response.

Repertoires were generated with immunoSEQ multiplex PCR, while TCRdb's copy carries only in-frame clones and drops some. The top ten clones hold roughly 1.4% of a sample with 100,000 to 150,000 clones, more than 70% of them seen once. The germline CDR1 and CDR2 sequences are MNHNS and SASEGT. CDR3 length: 18 amino acids. The V and J ends lost 1 base and 0 bases respectively, with 16 bases between them. Comment on this clone: Its antigen is not known.

The specimen comprised peripheral blood, sampled on day 0 of AZD1222 vaccination. V and J are TRBV6-1 and TRBJ1-5; possibly TRBD1 for D (5 bases). This TCR was sampled from an adult in good health. The CDR3 DNA reads TGTGCCAGCAGTGAAGAATTGTCAGGGCTATATAGCAATCAGCCCCAGCATTTT. Residues: CASSEELSGLYSNQPQHF.